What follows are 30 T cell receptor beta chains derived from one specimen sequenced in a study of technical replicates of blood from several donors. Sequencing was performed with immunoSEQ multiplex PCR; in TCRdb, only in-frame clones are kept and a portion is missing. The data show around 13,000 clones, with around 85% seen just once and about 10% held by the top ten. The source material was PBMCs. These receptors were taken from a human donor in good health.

In nucleotides, the CDR3 is TGTGCCAGCAGCGTAGGGAATAGCGGTTCTACCGGGGAGCTGTTTTTT. Translated: CASSVGNSGSTGELFF. This chain connects TRBV9 to TRBJ2-2; perhaps TRBD2 as D (6 bases). The CDR3 is 16 amino acids. Germline-derived CDR1 and CDR2 are SGDLS and YYNGEE. V was pared by 0 bases and J by 5 bases, with 14 bases between.

CDR3 in DNA: TGTGCCTGGAGTGTAATAAAGTGGGCGGGAGACCGCTCTGGGGCCAACGTCCTGACTTTC. It encodes CAWSVIKWAGDRSGANVLTF. The genes are TRBV30 and TRBJ2-6; 7 bases map to TRBD2. Germline trimming cut 0 bases from V and 0 bases from J; bases unmatched to any gene: 14. Germline V gives CDR1 GTSNPN, CDR2 SVGIG (reference sequence). The CDR3 sequence is 20 residues long.

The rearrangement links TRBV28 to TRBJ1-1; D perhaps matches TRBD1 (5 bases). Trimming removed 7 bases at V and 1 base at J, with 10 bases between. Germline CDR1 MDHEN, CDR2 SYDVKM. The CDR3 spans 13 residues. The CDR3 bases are TGTGCCAGCACCTACACAGGGAACACTGAAGCTTTCTTT. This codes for CASTYTGNTEAFF.

CDR3 loop: CAWSQGQGQPQHF. The CDR3 nucleotides read TGTGCCTGGAGTCAGGGACAGGGACAGCCCCAGCATTTT. The chain is built from TRBV30 and TRBJ1-5, with 9 bases aligning to TRBD1. The CDR3 is made up of 13 amino acids. V shed 2 bases, J shed 7 bases, and the junction held 3 bases outside the gene matches. Germline V gene sequence: CDR1 GTSNPN, CDR2 SVGIG (reference sequence).

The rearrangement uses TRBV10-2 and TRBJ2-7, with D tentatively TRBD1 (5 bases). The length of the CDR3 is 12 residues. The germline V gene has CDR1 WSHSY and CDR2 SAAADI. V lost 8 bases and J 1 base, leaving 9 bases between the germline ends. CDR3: CASGADSYEQYF. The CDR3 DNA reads TGCGCCAGCGGGGCAGATTCCTACGAGCAGTACTTC.

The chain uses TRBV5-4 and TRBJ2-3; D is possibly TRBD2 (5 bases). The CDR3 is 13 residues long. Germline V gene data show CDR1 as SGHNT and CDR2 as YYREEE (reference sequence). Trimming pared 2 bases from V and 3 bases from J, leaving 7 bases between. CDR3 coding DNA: TGTGCCAGCAGCTTCCCGGGGACAGATACGCAGTATTTT. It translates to CASSFPGTDTQYF.

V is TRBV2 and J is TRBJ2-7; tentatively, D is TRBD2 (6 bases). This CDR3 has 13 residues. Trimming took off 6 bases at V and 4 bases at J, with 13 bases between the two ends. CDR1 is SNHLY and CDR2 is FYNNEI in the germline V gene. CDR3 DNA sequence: TGTGCCAGCAGGCGGGACTCTGATTACGAGCAGTACTTC. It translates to CASRRDSDYEQYF.

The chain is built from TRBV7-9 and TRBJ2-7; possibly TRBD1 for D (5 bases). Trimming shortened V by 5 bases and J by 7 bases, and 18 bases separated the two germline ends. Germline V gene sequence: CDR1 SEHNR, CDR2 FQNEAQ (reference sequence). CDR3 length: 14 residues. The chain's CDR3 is CASSQTAQPWEQYF. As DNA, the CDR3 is TGTGCCAGCAGCCAGACAGCTCAACCTTGGGAGCAGTACTTC.

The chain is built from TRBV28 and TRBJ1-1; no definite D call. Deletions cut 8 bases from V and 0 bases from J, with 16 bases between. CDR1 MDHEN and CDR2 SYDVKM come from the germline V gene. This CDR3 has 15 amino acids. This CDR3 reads CASYTWGGMNTEAFF. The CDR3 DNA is TGTGCCAGCTACACCTGGGGAGGGATGAACACTGAAGCTTTCTTT.

The CDR3 protein is CASNGGRAHNEQFF. As DNA, the CDR3 is TGTGCCAGTAATGGCGGGAGAGCTCACAATGAGCAGTTCTTC. The chain uses TRBV19 and TRBJ2-1, with 7 bases aligning to TRBD2. V gave up 7 bases and J gave up 5 bases; unmatched junction bases: 8. Per germline, CDR1 LNHDA and CDR2 SQIVND (reference sequence). The CDR3 sequence is 14 residues long.

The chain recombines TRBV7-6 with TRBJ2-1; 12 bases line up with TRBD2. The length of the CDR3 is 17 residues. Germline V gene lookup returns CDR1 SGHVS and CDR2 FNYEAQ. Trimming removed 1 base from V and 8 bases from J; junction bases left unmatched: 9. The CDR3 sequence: CASSLGLAGGVYDEQFF. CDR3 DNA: TGTGCCAGCAGCTTAGGGCTAGCGGGAGGGGTATACGATGAGCAGTTCTTC.

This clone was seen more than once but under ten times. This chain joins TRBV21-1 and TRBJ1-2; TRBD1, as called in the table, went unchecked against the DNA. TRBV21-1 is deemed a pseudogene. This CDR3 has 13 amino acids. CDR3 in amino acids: CASSKDRGHGYTF. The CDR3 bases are TGTGCCAGCAGCAAAGACAGGGGGCATGGCTACACCTTC.

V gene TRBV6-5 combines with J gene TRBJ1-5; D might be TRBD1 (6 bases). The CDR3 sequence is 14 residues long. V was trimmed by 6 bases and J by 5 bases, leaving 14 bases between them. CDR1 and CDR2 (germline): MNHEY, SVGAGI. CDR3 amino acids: CASRRTAGDQPQHF. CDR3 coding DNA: TGTGCCAGCAGGCGGACAGCTGGTGATCAGCCCCAGCATTTT.

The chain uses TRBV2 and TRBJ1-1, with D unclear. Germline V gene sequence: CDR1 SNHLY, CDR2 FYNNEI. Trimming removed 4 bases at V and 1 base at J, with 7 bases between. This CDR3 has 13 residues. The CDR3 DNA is TGTGCCAGCAGTGTCGACACGAACACTGAAGCTTTCTTT. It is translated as CASSVDTNTEAFF.

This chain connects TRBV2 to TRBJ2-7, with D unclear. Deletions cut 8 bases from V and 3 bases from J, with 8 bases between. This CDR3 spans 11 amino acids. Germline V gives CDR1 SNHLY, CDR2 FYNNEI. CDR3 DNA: TGTGCCAGCCGCGACAACTACGAGCAGTACTTC. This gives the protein CASRDNYEQYF.

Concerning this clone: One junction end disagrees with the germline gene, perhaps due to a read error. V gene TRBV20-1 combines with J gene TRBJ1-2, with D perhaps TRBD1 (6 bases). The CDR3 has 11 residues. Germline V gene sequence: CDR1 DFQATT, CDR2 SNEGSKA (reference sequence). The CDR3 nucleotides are TGCAGTGCCAACTCCCGGGACACCTTCGACTTC. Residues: CSANSRDTFDF.

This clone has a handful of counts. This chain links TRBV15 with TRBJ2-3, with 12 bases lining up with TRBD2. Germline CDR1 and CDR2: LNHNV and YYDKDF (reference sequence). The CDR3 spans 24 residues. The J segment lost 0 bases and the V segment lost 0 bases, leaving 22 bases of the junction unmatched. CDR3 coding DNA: TGTGCCACCAGCAGAGATAGGACAGGGGTGGGTCTAGCGGGAGGGAGCTCTAGCACAGATACGCAGTATTTT. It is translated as CATSRDRTGVGLAGGSSSTDTQYF.

The DNA for the CDR3 is TGTGCCAGCAGCTTAGGAGGGGAGGGCGAGCAGTACTTC. It encodes CASSLGGEGEQYF. The chain has TRBV7-3 and TRBJ2-7; 7 bases are a match to TRBD2. The CDR3 has 13 residues. V was clipped by 2 bases and J by 6 bases; unmatched bases: 4. Germline lookup yields CDR1 SGHTA and CDR2 FQGTGA.

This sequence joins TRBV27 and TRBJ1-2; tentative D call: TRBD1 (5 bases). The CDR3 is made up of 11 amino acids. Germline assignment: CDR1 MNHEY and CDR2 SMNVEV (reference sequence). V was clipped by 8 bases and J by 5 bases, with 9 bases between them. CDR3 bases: TGTGCCAGCGGAAGACAGTATGGCTACACCTTC. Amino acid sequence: CASGRQYGYTF.

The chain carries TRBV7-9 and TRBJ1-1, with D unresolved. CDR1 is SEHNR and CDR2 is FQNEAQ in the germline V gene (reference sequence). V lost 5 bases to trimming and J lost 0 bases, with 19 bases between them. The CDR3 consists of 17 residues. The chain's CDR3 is CASSQPGWPTVNTEAFF. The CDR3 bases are TGTGCCAGCAGCCAACCAGGCTGGCCCACGGTGAACACTGAAGCTTTCTTT.

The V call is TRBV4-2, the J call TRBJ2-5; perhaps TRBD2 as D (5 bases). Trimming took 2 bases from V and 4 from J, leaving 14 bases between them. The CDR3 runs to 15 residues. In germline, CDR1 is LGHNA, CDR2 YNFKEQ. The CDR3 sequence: CASSQFRGGPETQYF. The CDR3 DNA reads TGTGCCAGCAGCCAATTTCGAGGAGGCCCAGAGACCCAGTACTTC.

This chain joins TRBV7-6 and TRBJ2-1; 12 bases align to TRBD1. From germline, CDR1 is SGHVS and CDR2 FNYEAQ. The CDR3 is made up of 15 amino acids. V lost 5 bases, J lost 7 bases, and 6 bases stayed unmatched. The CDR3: CASSRRDRGPNEQFF. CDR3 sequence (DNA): TGTGCCAGCAGCCGGCGGGACAGGGGGCCGAATGAGCAGTTCTTC.

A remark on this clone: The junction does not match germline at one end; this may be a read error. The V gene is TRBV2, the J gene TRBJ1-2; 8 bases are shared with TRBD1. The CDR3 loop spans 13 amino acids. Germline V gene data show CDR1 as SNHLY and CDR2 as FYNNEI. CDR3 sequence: CASSEAPNNRGIF. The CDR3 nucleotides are TGTGCCAGCAGCGAGGCCCCGAACAACAGGGGGATTTTC. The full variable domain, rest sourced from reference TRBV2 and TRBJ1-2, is EPEVTQTPSHQVTQMGQEVILRCVPISNHLYFYWYRQILGQKVEFLVSFYNNEISEKSEIFDDQFSVERPDGSNFTLKIRSTKLEDSAMYFCASSEAPNNRGIFGSGTRLTVV.

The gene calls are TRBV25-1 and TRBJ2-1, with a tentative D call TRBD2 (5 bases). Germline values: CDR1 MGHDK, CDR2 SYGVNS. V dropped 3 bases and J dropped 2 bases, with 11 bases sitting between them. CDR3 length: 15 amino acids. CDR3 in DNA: TGTGCCAGCAGTGATGGACTTTCCCCCTACAATGAGCAGTTCTTC. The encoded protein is CASSDGLSPYNEQFF.

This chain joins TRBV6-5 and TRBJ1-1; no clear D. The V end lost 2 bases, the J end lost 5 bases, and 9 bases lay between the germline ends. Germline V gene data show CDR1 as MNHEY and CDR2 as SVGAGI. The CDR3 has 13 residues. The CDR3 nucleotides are TGTGCCAGCAGTTACGAGTCCAGGACTGAAGCTTTCTTT. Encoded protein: CASSYESRTEAFF.

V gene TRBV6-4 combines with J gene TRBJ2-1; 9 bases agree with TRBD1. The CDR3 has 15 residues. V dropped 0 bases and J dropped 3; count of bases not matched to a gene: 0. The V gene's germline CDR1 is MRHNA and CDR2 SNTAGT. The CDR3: CASSDSTGGYNEQFF. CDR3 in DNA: TGTGCCAGCAGTGACTCGACAGGGGGCTACAATGAGCAGTTCTTC.

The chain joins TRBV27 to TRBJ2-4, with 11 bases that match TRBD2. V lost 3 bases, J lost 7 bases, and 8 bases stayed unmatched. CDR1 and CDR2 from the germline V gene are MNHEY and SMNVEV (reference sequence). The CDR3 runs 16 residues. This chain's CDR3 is CASSFSTSGTGNIQYF. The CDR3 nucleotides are TGTGCCAGCAGTTTTTCGACTAGCGGGACGGGGAACATTCAGTACTTC.

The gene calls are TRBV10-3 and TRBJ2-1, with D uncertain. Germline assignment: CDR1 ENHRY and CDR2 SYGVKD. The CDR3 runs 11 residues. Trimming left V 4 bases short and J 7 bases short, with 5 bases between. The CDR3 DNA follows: TGTGCCATCAGTGGACAAAATGAGCAGTTCTTC. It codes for CAISGQNEQFF.

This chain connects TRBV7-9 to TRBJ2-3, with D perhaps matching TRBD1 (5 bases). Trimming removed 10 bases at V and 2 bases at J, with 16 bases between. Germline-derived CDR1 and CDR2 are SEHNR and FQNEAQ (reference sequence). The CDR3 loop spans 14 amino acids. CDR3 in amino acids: CATNPTGATDTQYF. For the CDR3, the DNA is TGTGCCACCAATCCAACTGGGGCCACAGATACGCAGTATTTT.

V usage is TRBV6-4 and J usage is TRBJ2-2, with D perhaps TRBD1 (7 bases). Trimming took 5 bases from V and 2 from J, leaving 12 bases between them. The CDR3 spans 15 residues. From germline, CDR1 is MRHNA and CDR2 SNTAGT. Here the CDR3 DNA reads TGTGCCAGCAGTAAGACAGGGACTAACACCGGGGAGCTGTTTTTT. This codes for CASSKTGTNTGELFF.